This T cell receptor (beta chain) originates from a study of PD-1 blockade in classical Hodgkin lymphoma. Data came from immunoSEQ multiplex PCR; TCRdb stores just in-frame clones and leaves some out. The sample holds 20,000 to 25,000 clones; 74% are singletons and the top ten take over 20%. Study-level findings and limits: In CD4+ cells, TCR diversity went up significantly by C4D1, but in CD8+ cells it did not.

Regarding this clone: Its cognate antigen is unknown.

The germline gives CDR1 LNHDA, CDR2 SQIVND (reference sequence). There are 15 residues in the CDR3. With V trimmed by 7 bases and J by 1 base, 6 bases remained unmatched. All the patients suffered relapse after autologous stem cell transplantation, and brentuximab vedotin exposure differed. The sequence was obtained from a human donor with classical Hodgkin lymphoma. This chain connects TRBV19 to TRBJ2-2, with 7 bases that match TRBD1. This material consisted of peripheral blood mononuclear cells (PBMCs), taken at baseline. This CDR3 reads CASTLGGQNTGELFF. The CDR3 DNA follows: TGTGCCAGTACATTAGGGGGCCAGAACACCGGGGAGCTGTTTTTT.